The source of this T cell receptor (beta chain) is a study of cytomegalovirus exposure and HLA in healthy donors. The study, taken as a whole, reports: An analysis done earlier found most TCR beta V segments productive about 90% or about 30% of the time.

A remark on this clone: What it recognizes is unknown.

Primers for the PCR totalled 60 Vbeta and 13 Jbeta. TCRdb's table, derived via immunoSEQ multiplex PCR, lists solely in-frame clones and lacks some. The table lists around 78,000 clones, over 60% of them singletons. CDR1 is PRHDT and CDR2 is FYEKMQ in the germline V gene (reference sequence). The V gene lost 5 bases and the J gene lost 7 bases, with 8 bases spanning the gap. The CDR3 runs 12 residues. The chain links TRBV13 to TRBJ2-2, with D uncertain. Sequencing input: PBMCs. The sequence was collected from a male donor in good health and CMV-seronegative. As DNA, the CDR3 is TGTGCCAGCAGCCTTCTAGGCGGGGAGCTGTTTTTT. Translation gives CASSLLGGELFF.